The TCR beta chain described here comes from a study of graft-versus-host responses after intestinal transplantation. This clone was observed a single time. What it binds is not known. Clones were read by immunoSEQ multiplex PCR, and TCRdb kept only the in-frame ones, dropping some. Among some 120,000 clones listed, about 92% were seen once. General study results and limits: Graft-donor T cell macrochimerism coincided with high graft-versus-host to host-versus-graft clonal ratios in allografts.

This CDR3 comprises 14 residues. Germline-derived CDR1 and CDR2 are SGDLS and YYNGEE. Trimming took 0 bases from V and 5 from J; bases not matched to a gene: 3. The rearrangement links TRBV9 to TRBJ2-5; 8 bases are shared with TRBD1. This TCR was sampled from a human donor who received an intestinal transplant. The starting material was unstimulated CD4+ T cells sorted from spleen or lymph node cells, obtained before intestinal transplant. The CDR3, as DNA: TGTGCCAGCAGCGTAGCAGGGGGCCCGGAGACCCAGTACTTC. This codes for CASSVAGGPETQYF.